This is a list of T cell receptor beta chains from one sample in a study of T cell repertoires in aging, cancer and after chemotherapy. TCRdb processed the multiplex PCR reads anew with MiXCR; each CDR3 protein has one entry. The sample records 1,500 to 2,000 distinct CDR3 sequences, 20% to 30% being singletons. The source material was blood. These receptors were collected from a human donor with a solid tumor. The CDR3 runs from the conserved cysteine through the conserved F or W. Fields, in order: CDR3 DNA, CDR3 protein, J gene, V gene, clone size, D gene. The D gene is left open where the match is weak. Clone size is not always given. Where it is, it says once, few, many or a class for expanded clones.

CDR3 DNA: TGTGCCAGCAGCTCGCCGGGCCGGGAGCTGTTTTTT; CDR3 protein: CASSSPGRELFF; J gene: TRBJ2-2; V gene: TRBV28; clone size: .; D gene: .
CDR3 DNA: TGTGCCAGCTCACTCGGGACAGGAGGGACTAGCGGGGTCTTGGTCACAGATACGCAGTATTTT; CDR3 protein: CASSLGTGGTSGVLVTDTQYF; J gene: TRBJ2-3; V gene: TRBV18; clone size: .; D gene: TRBD2
CDR3 DNA: TGTGCCAGCAGCTTCAGAGCGGGGGAAAGAGATACGCAGTATTTT; CDR3 protein: CASSFRAGERDTQYF; J gene: TRBJ2-3; V gene: TRBV7-2; clone size: medium-sized; D gene: TRBD2
CDR3 DNA: TGCAGCGCCTCGGGGGCGGGCACCGGGGAGCTGTTTTTT; CDR3 protein: CSASGAGTGELFF; J gene: TRBJ2-2; V gene: TRBV29-1; clone size: large; D gene: .
CDR3 DNA: TGTGCCAGCAGGCAAGGGGAGACCCAGTACTTC; CDR3 protein: CASRQGETQYF; J gene: TRBJ2-5; V gene: TRBV11-2; clone size: .; D gene: .
CDR3 DNA: TGTGCCAGCAGCACGGACGACAACACTGAAGCTTTCTTT; CDR3 protein: CASSTDDNTEAFF; J gene: TRBJ1-1; V gene: TRBV6-5; clone size: large; D gene: .
CDR3 DNA: TGCAGTGCTAGGTCGCTAGAGGGAGGCGAGCAGTACTTC; CDR3 protein: CSARSLEGGEQYF; J gene: TRBJ2-7; V gene: TRBV20-1; clone size: medium-sized; D gene: .
CDR3 DNA: TGCAGCGCTCCCAATGGGGCGGATGAAAAACTGTTTTTT; CDR3 protein: CSAPNGADEKLFF; J gene: TRBJ1-4; V gene: TRBV29-1; clone size: medium-sized; D gene: .
CDR3 DNA: TGCGCCAGCAGCTTGGATTCTCTAGGTGGATCGGCGGGAGGCTACACCTTC; CDR3 protein: CASSLDSLGGSAGGYTF; J gene: TRBJ1-2; V gene: TRBV5-1; clone size: few; D gene: .
CDR3 DNA: TGTGCCAGCTCACCAGAGACAGGCCCCTACGAGCAGTACTTC; CDR3 protein: CASSPETGPYEQYF; J gene: TRBJ2-7; V gene: TRBV18; clone size: few; D gene: .
CDR3 DNA: TGCAGTGCTAACCCCCCGGGACAGGGTGAAAAACTGTTTTTT; CDR3 protein: CSANPPGQGEKLFF; J gene: TRBJ1-4; V gene: TRBV20-1; clone size: few; D gene: TRBD1
CDR3 DNA: TGTGCCAGCAGTCCCCCAGCAGGGGAATCGCATGCCCTCCACTTT; CDR3 protein: CASSPPAGESHALHF; J gene: TRBJ1-6; V gene: TRBV5-4; clone size: .; D gene: .
CDR3 DNA: TGTGCCAGCAGCCAAGATATGTGGGGGGCGGGATACGAGCAGTACTTC; CDR3 protein: CASSQDMWGAGYEQYF; J gene: TRBJ2-7; V gene: TRBV14; clone size: .; D gene: .
CDR3 DNA: TGTGCCAGCAGGGGAAGCGGGAGACATCTAGCCTACGAGCAGTACTTC; CDR3 protein: CASRGSGRHLAYEQYF; J gene: TRBJ2-7; V gene: TRBV28; clone size: .; D gene: TRBD2
CDR3 DNA: TGTGCCAGCAGTTTTTCCGGGACTAGCGGGGACACAGATACGCAGTATTTT; CDR3 protein: CASSFSGTSGDTDTQYF; J gene: TRBJ2-3; V gene: TRBV28; clone size: once; D gene: TRBD2
CDR3 DNA: TGCGCCAGCAGCTTACAGGGCCTGGGTTCACCCCTCCACTTT; CDR3 protein: CASSLQGLGSPLHF; J gene: TRBJ1-6; V gene: TRBV5-1; clone size: .; D gene: .
CDR3 DNA: TGTGCCAGCTCCGAAGGCCTTGGGACAGGGTCTAGGTGGGGCAATCAGCCCCAGCATTTT; CDR3 protein: CASSEGLGTGSRWGNQPQHF; J gene: TRBJ1-5; V gene: TRBV19; clone size: few; D gene: TRBD1
CDR3 DNA: TGCAGCGTTCGCCTAGGACAGGGAAAAGAGACCCAGTACTTC; CDR3 protein: CSVRLGQGKETQYF; J gene: TRBJ2-5; V gene: TRBV29-1; clone size: .; D gene: TRBD1
CDR3 DNA: TGTGCCAGCAGTTACCTGGCTAGCGGGGCCTACGAGCAGTACTTC; CDR3 protein: CASSYLASGAYEQYF; J gene: TRBJ2-7; V gene: TRBV6-5; clone size: medium-sized; D gene: TRBD2
CDR3 DNA: TGCAGTGCTAGTCAGAACCCGAACACTGAAGCTTTCTTT; CDR3 protein: CSASQNPNTEAFF; J gene: TRBJ1-1; V gene: TRBV20-1; clone size: few; D gene: .
CDR3 DNA: TGCGCCAGCAGCTCTGACTTTCTGGGACAGGGGGCCGGGGAGCTGTTTTTT; CDR3 protein: CASSSDFLGQGAGELFF; J gene: TRBJ2-2; V gene: TRBV5-1; clone size: few; D gene: TRBD1
CDR3 DNA: TGCGCCAGCAGTAGCGCTAGCACAGATACGCAGTATTTT; CDR3 protein: CASSSASTDTQYF; J gene: TRBJ2-3; V gene: TRBV10-1; clone size: few; D gene: .
CDR3 DNA: TGCGCCAGCAGCCAAGTCCTTGGGGGAACCGGGGAGCTGTTTTTT; CDR3 protein: CASSQVLGGTGELFF; J gene: TRBJ2-2; V gene: TRBV4-3; clone size: .; D gene: .
CDR3 DNA: TGTGCCAGCTCAGTTGGGGAAAATGAAAAACTGTTTTTT; CDR3 protein: CASSVGENEKLFF; J gene: TRBJ1-4; V gene: TRBV18; clone size: .; D gene: .
CDR3 DNA: TGTGCCAGCAGCCCCAATAAGGGGGCCACAGATACGCAGTATTTT; CDR3 protein: CASSPNKGATDTQYF; J gene: TRBJ2-3; V gene: TRBV5-4; clone size: .; D gene: TRBD1
CDR3 DNA: TGCAGTGCTAGGGACAGGGGGCCTGAAGCTTTCTTT; CDR3 protein: CSARDRGPEAFF; J gene: TRBJ1-1; V gene: TRBV20-1; clone size: .; D gene: TRBD1
CDR3 DNA: TGTGCCAGCAGCTTATCTTCAGGGTCTTACGAGCAGTACTTC; CDR3 protein: CASSLSSGSYEQYF; J gene: TRBJ2-7; V gene: TRBV5-4; clone size: few; D gene: .
CDR3 DNA: TGTGCCAGCAGTTTAAATACAGGGAGCACCGGGGAGCTGTTTTTT; CDR3 protein: CASSLNTGSTGELFF; J gene: TRBJ2-2; V gene: TRBV12-3/TRBV12-4; clone size: .; D gene: .
CDR3 DNA: TGTGCCAGCAGCTACCTCGGACAGGGGGAGGGAGAGACCCAGTACTTC; CDR3 protein: CASSYLGQGEGETQYF; J gene: TRBJ2-5; V gene: TRBV11-2; clone size: few; D gene: TRBD1
CDR3 DNA: TGTGCCAGCAGCGTAGGGGTTAGCCTGACCGGGGAGCTGTTTTTT; CDR3 protein: CASSVGVSLTGELFF; J gene: TRBJ2-2; V gene: TRBV9; clone size: .; D gene: .
CDR3 DNA: TGTGCCAGCAGCTTGGTGGGGACTAGCAAAGAGACCCAGTACTTC; CDR3 protein: CASSLVGTSKETQYF; J gene: TRBJ2-5; V gene: TRBV5-4; clone size: .; D gene: TRBD2
CDR3 DNA: TGCGCCAGCAGCTTGGAAATTCGGGGGATGCACGAGCAGTACTTC; CDR3 protein: CASSLEIRGMHEQYF; J gene: TRBJ2-7; V gene: TRBV5-1; clone size: .; D gene: .
CDR3 DNA: TGCGCCAGCAGATTGACAGGGGCCAACCCTCGAGAGCAGTACTTC; CDR3 protein: CASRLTGANPREQYF; J gene: TRBJ2-7; V gene: TRBV5-1; clone size: .; D gene: TRBD1
CDR3 DNA: TGTGCCAGTAGTCTACAGGGAGTGGGCACCGGGGAGCTGTTTTTT; CDR3 protein: CASSLQGVGTGELFF; J gene: TRBJ2-2; V gene: TRBV19; clone size: medium-sized; D gene: .
CDR3 DNA: TGTGCCAGCTCGAAAGGGGCGGAGGCTGAAGCTTTCTTT; CDR3 protein: CASSKGAEAEAFF; J gene: TRBJ1-1; V gene: TRBV6-4; clone size: few; D gene: .
CDR3 DNA: TGTGCCAGCAGCTTAGAACGGGTTAGCGATGAGCAGTTCTTC; CDR3 protein: CASSLERVSDEQFF; J gene: TRBJ2-1; V gene: TRBV7-7; clone size: .; D gene: .
CDR3 DNA: TGTGCCAGCAGTTTACAAGAAAAACTGTTTTTT; CDR3 protein: CASSLQEKLFF; J gene: TRBJ1-4; V gene: TRBV28; clone size: few; D gene: .
CDR3 DNA: TGTGCCAGTAACTCAGGGGGAACTAATGAAAAACTGTTTTTT; CDR3 protein: CASNSGGTNEKLFF; J gene: TRBJ1-4; V gene: TRBV19; clone size: large; D gene: TRBD1
CDR3 DNA: TGTGCCTGGAGTGTAATCTACGAGCAGTACTTC; CDR3 protein: CAWSVIYEQYF; J gene: TRBJ2-7; V gene: TRBV30; clone size: medium-sized; D gene: .
CDR3 DNA: TGTGCCAGCAGCCTCAGGGGAGGGAACTACGAGCAGTACTTC; CDR3 protein: CASSLRGGNYEQYF; J gene: TRBJ2-7; V gene: TRBV7-9; clone size: .; D gene: .
CDR3 DNA: TGTGCCAGTAGTATAATCGGGGGGAGCACAGATACGCAGTATTTT; CDR3 protein: CASSIIGGSTDTQYF; J gene: TRBJ2-3; V gene: TRBV19; clone size: medium-sized; D gene: TRBD2
CDR3 DNA: TGCAGTGCTAGGCGCACCAGGGAGACCGGGGAGCTGTTTTTT; CDR3 protein: CSARRTRETGELFF; J gene: TRBJ2-2; V gene: TRBV20-1; clone size: few; D gene: .
CDR3 DNA: TGCGCCAGCAGCGATGGAGGACTAGCTCACAATGAGCAGTTCTTC; CDR3 protein: CASSDGGLAHNEQFF; J gene: TRBJ2-1; V gene: TRBV4-3; clone size: .; D gene: TRBD2
CDR3 DNA: TGTGCCAGCAGCTTAGTAGCGGGGGGCACAGATACGCAGTATTTT; CDR3 protein: CASSLVAGGTDTQYF; J gene: TRBJ2-3; V gene: TRBV5-6; clone size: .; D gene: TRBD2
CDR3 DNA: TGTGCCACCAGTGATTCAGGGAGGGCTAATGAAAAACTGTTTTTT; CDR3 protein: CATSDSGRANEKLFF; J gene: TRBJ1-4; V gene: TRBV24-1; clone size: .; D gene: .
CDR3 DNA: TGTGCCAGCAGTACCTATAGCGGGAGGCAGCAAGAGACCCAGTACTTC; CDR3 protein: CASSTYSGRQQETQYF; J gene: TRBJ2-5; V gene: TRBV27; clone size: .; D gene: TRBD2
CDR3 DNA: TGTGCCAGCAGCTTAGAGGGACAGGCGTACAATGAGCAGTTCTTC; CDR3 protein: CASSLEGQAYNEQFF; J gene: TRBJ2-1; V gene: TRBV11-2; clone size: few; D gene: TRBD1
CDR3 DNA: TGTGCCAGTAGTAGAGAGACTAGCGGGACCTCTGGGGCCAACGTCCTGACTTTC; CDR3 protein: CASSRETSGTSGANVLTF; J gene: TRBJ2-6; V gene: TRBV19; clone size: .; D gene: TRBD2
CDR3 DNA: TGTGCCAGCTCCCCCGGGGGGACAGGGAACAATAAGCAGTTCTTC; CDR3 protein: CASSPGGTGNNKQFF; J gene: TRBJ2-1; V gene: TRBV18; clone size: .; D gene: TRBD1
CDR3 DNA: TGCAGTGCTAGGGACCACCGACCCCCAGATACGCAGTATTTT; CDR3 protein: CSARDHRPPDTQYF; J gene: TRBJ2-3; V gene: TRBV20-1; clone size: .; D gene: .
CDR3 DNA: TGTGCCAGCAGTTACGGGCAGATGGGAACTGAAGCTTTCTTT; CDR3 protein: CASSYGQMGTEAFF; J gene: TRBJ1-1; V gene: TRBV6-5; clone size: large; D gene: .
CDR3 DNA: TGTGCCAGCAGTTTATCTCTAGCGGGGGTAAGCGACGAGCAGTACTTC; CDR3 protein: CASSLSLAGVSDEQYF; J gene: TRBJ2-7; V gene: TRBV27; clone size: .; D gene: TRBD2
CDR3 DNA: TGTGCCAGCAGCTTAACGGGACAGGGGGAGACCCAGTACTTC; CDR3 protein: CASSLTGQGETQYF; J gene: TRBJ2-5; V gene: TRBV7-6; clone size: .; D gene: TRBD1